The T cell receptor beta chain described here comes from a study of blood T cell repertoires in COVID-19 (dated by TCRdb to 2020 to 2021). As for the study more broadly: The collaborator samples originated in the United States, Italy and Spain and spanned the acute and convalescent phases of COVID-19. The samples were drawn from two sources: the first 160 participants of the ongoing ImmuneRACE study, and fewer than 1,500 subjects contributed by 6 global collaborators. The material from the prospective study consisted of cDNA or gDNA derived from T cells, B-cell-depleted T cells, or PBMCs. Subjects who had been exposed to COVID-19, were actively infected with it, or had recovered from it provided the deeply sampled blood TCRbeta repertoires that made up the dataset. The repertoires were released in a freely available public database meant as a resource for research on the immune response to SARS-CoV-2. A de-identified subject ID, COVID-19 status, age in years and sex were almost always included in the sample metadata. Where available, HLA class I and class II types were obtained from metadata supplied by the sample provider rather than from assay-based typing. What the research found in general, with its limitations: How much clinical and demographic metadata was included differed by source and by participant, and the metadata was provided uncurated.

There are 14 amino acids in the CDR3, from cysteine to phenylalanine inclusive. Just the 42-base CDR3 DNA is kept, in frame starting at base 1. The germline V gene (reference sequence) provides CDR1 SGHNT and CDR2 YYREEE. Trimming accounts for 0 bases at V and 3 bases at J, while the number of junction bases matched to no gene is 2. TCRbeta CDR3 regions were amplified from genomic DNA using the immunoSEQ Assay, a bias-controlled multiplex PCR. On the authors' methods: Within the assay, amplification of reference gene primers was used to estimate how many nucleated cells each sample contained. Sequence reads were collapsed and filtered to measure the absolute abundance of every unique TCRbeta CDR3 rearrangement. Productive Simpson clonality was computed per sample as the square root of Simpson's diversity index over productive rearrangements. TCRdb took over this immuneACCESS table, retaining in-frame rearrangements with V and J assigned. Such tables are incomplete; in checked studies, under half of the missing clones stem from an unresolved V gene, and the remainder is unexplained. The DNA was the basis for D and trimming; V, J and clone size are from that table. Counted in this sample were 300,000 or so clones; around 82% of them appeared once. The top ten constitute about 1.2% of the sample.

A remark on this clone: This clone's antigen is unknown. A clone one base away is much larger, so this may be a read error.

The collaborating institutions used their own protocols to collect whole blood in K2EDTA tubes. For TCRbeta analysis, collaborators shipped samples as frozen whole blood, isolated PBMCs, or DNA extracted from either of those sample types. The sample consisted of peripheral blood. The receptor comes from a woman aged 45-60 years with acute or convalescent COVID-19. This receptor chain uses TRBV5-4 and TRBJ1-1; 7 nucleotides in the junction match TRBD1. The nucleotides read TGTGCCAGCAGCTTGGTCAGGGGGGACACTGAAGCTTTCTTT. This yields the protein CASSLVRGDTEAFF.